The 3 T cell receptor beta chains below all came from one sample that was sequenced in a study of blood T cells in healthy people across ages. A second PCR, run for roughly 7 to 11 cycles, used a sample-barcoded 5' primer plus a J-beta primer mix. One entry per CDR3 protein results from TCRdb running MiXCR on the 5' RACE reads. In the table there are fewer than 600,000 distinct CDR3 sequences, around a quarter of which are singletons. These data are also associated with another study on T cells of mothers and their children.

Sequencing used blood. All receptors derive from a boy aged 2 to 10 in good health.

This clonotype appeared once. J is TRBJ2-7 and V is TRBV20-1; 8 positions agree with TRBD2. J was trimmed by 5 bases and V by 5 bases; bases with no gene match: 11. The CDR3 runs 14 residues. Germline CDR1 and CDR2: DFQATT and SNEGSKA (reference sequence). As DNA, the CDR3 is TGCAGTGCTCCCCGGAGCGGGAGCCCTAACGAGCAGTACTTC. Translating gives CSAPRSGSPNEQYF.

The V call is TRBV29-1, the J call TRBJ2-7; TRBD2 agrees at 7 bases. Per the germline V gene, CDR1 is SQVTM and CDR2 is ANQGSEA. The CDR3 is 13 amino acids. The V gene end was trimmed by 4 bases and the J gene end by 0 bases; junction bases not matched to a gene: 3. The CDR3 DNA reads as TGCAGCGTTGCGCTAGCGGCCTCCTACGAGCAGTACTTC. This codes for CSVALAASYEQYF.

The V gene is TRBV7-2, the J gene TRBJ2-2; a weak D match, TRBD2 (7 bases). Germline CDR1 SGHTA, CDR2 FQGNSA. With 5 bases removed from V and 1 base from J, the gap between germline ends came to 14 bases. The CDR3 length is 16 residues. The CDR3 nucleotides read TGTGCCAGCAGCCCAAACGGGGGGCAGAACACCGGGGAGCTGTTTTTT. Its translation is CASSPNGGQNTGELFF.